This T cell receptor (beta chain) was retrieved from a study of cytomegalovirus exposure and HLA in healthy donors. Primers: 60 Vbeta forward and 13 Jbeta reverse. The data were produced by immunoSEQ multiplex PCR, yet TCRdb's version contains in-frame clones alone and is incomplete. Of roughly 200,000 clones in the sample, roughly 85% were seen once. This CDR3 comprises 18 residues. The chain links TRBV12-1 to TRBJ2-6; the table's D call, TRBD1, was not checked against the DNA. TRBV12-1 is annotated as a pseudogene. This TCR came from a woman in her twenties or thirties in good health and CMV-seropositive. Sequenced: PBMCs. The CDR3 here is CASKSQGGSSSGANVLTF. In nucleotides, the CDR3 is TGTGCCAGTAAAAGCCAGGGGGGCTCGTCCTCTGGGGCCAACGTCCTGACTTTC.